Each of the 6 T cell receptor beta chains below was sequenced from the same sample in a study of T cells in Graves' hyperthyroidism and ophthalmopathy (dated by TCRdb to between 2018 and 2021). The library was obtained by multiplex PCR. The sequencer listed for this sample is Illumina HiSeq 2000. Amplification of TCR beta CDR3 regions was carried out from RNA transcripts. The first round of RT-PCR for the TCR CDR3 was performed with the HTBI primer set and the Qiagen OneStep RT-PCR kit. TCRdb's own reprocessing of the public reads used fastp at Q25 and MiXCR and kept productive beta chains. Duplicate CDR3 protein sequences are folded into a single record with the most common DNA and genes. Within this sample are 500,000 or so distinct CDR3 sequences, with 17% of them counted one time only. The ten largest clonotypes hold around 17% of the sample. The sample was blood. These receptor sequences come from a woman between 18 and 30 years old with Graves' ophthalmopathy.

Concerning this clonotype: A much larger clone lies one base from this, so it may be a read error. The CDR3 protein is CGTSDFVGEGSYNEQFF. The CDR3 DNA follows: TGTGGCACCAGTGATTTCGTTGGAGAAGGGTCCTACAATGAGCAGTTCTTC. The V gene is TRBV24-1, the J gene TRBJ2-1; D uncertain. Per germline, CDR1 KGHDR and CDR2 SFDVKD. This CDR3 has 17 amino acids.

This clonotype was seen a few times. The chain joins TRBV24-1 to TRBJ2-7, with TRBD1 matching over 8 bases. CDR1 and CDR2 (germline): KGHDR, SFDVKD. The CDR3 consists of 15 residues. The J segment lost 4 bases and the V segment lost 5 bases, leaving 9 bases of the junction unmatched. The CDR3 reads CATSAPWTGKYEQYF. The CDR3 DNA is TGTGCCACCAGTGCCCCATGGACAGGGAAGTACGAGCAGTACTTC.

The CDR3 reads CASSWGQGPTGANVLTF. The DNA of the CDR3 is TGTGCCAGCAGCTGGGGACAGGGGCCCACTGGGGCCAACGTCCTGACTTTC. The rearrangement uses TRBV7-9 and TRBJ2-6; the match to TRBD1 covers 10 bases. The CDR3 totals 17 residues. V shed 4 bases, J shed 2 bases, and the junction held 5 bases outside the gene matches. Germline V gene data show CDR1 as SEHNR and CDR2 as FQNEAQ (reference sequence).

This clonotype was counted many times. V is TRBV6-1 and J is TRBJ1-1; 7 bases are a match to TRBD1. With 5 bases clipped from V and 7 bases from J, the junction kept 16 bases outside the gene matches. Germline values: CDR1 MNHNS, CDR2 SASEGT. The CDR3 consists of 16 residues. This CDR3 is CASSRTYIRQGVEAFF. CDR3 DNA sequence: TGTGCCAGCAGTCGCACCTACATAAGACAGGGTGTTGAAGCTTTCTTT.

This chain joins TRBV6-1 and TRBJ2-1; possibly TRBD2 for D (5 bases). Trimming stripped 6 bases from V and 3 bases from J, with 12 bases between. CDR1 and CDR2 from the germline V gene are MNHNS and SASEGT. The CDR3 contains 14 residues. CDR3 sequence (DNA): TGTGCCAGCAGCCCCCGGGAACTCTACAATGAGCAGTTCTTC. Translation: CASSPRELYNEQFF.

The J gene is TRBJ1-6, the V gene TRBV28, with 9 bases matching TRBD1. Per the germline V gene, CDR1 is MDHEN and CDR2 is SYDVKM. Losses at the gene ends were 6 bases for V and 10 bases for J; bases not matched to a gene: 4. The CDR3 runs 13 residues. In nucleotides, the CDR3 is TGTGCCAGCAGGGGGACAGGGTGGTCACCCCTCCACTTT. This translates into CASRGTGWSPLHF.